The T cell receptor (beta chain) described here comes from a study of tumor and adjacent non-tumor tissue in lung cancer. Germline V CDR1 and CDR2: SGHKS, YYEKEE (reference sequence). The CDR3 runs to 13 residues. The library came from three nested PCR rounds adapted from ARM-PCR protocols. TCRdb ran MiXCR on the multiplex PCR reads and lists one entry per CDR3 protein. The data hold tens of thousands of distinct CDR3 sequences, with about 80% observed a single time. No cell sorting was done before RNA was extracted from the tissue. The normal lung tissue was taken more than 3 cm from the tumor edge. The study's findings and limits: Shorter survival was associated with higher TCR diversity in tumors. Tumor repertoires had a smaller top 100 clone share than normal lung.

Concerning this clonotype itself: Its antigen is not identified. An end of the junction differs from the germline gene, which may be a read error.

Sequenced: distant non-tumor lung tissue. This clonotype was obtained from a man between 65 and 85 years old with non-small cell lung cancer. The chain employs TRBV5-5 and TRBJ2-5; no definite D call. The CDR3, as DNA: TGTGCCAGTAGCTTGGTCAGTCCGGAGACCCTGTATTTC. Protein: CASSLVSPETLYF.